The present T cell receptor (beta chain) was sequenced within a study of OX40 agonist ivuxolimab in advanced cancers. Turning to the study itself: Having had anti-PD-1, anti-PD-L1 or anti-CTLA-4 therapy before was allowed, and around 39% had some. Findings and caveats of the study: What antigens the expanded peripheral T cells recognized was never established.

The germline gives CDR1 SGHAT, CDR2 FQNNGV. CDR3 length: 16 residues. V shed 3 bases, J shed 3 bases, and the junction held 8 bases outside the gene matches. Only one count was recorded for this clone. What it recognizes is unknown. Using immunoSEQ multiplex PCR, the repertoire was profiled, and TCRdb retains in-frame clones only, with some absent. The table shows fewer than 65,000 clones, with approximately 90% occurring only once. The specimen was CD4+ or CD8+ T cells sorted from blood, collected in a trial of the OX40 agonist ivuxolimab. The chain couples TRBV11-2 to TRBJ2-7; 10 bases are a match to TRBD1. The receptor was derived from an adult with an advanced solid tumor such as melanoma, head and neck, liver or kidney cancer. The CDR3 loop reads CASSLNSGTGVYEQYF. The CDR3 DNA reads TGTGCCAGCAGCTTGAACTCCGGGACAGGGGTCTACGAGCAGTACTTC.